This section outlines one T cell receptor beta chain sequence together with its context. The data derive from a study of CD8 T cells in Susac syndrome. Study as a whole: The Susac syndrome patients were therapy-naive, on corticosteroids, or on intravenous immunoglobulin alone at blood draw.

Reverse transcription of roughly 0.5 to 1 ug RNA used random hexamers. The amplification used immunoSEQ multiplex PCR on TCR beta CDR3; it spanned 54 Vbeta and 13 Jbeta. Each CDR3 protein gets one entry after TCRdb re-called the immunoSEQ multiplex PCR reads with MiXCR. The sample includes 84,000 or so distinct CDR3 sequences, 90% to 95% of them seen just once. The TCR originated in a human donor with Susac syndrome. Sequencing was performed on CD8+ T cells from PBMCs.

CDR3 protein: CASRERGESEAFF. CDR3 nucleotides: TGTGCCAGCAGGGAGAGGGGCGAAAGTGAAGCTTTCTTT. The chain carries TRBV28 and TRBJ1-1; D is perhaps TRBD1 (5 bases). Trimming shortened V by 6 bases and J by 7 bases, and 15 bases separated the two germline ends. Germline V gene sequence: CDR1 MDHEN, CDR2 SYDVKM. The CDR3 is 13 residues long.